These 32 T cell receptor beta chains were all obtained from the same sample, sequenced in a study of OX40 agonist ivuxolimab in advanced cancers. TCRdb's table, derived via immunoSEQ multiplex PCR, lists solely in-frame clones and lacks some. The top ten hold about 0.77% of the sample, which has roughly 60,000 clones, 70% to 90% seen once. This specimen consisted of CD4+ or CD8+ T cells sorted from blood, obtained in a trial of the OX40 agonist ivuxolimab. These receptors all come from an adult with an advanced solid tumor such as melanoma, head and neck, liver or kidney cancer.

The sample holds one count of this clone. The J gene is TRBJ2-1, the V gene TRBV6-6, with 7 bases matching TRBD1. The CDR3 is made up of 12 amino acids. CDR1 is MNHNY, CDR2 SVGAGI, per germline (reference sequence). V shed 6 bases, J shed 6 bases, and the junction held 2 bases outside the gene matches. This CDR3 reads CASSRQGNEQFF. Written as DNA, the CDR3 is TGTGCCAGCAGCAGACAGGGCAATGAGCAGTTCTTC.

V is TRBV9 and J is TRBJ1-1; a weak D match, TRBD1 (5 bases). This CDR3 has 14 amino acids. The V end was cut by 1 base, the J end by 5 bases, with 12 bases between. Germline lookup yields CDR1 SGDLS and CDR2 YYNGEE. CDR3 amino acids: CASSVIDSGTEAFF. CDR3 nucleotides: TGTGCCAGCAGCGTAATTGACAGTGGGACTGAAGCTTTCTTT.

J is TRBJ2-7 and V is TRBV18, with unresolved D. CDR3 size: 14 residues. Trimming removed 0 bases from V and 2 bases from J, with 8 bases in between. The germline V gene has CDR1 KGHSH and CDR2 LQKENI. CDR3 in DNA: TGTGCCAGCTCACCACCGGGCAGACCCTACGAGCAGTACTTC. Translating it yields CASSPPGRPYEQYF.

The chain joins TRBV28 to TRBJ2-5; 11 bases agree with TRBD2. This CDR3 region has 15 residues. Per the germline V gene, CDR1 is MDHEN and CDR2 is SYDVKM. With 5 bases clipped from V and 7 bases from J, the junction kept 9 bases outside the gene matches. The DNA for the CDR3 is TGTGCCAGCAGTATGCTTAGCGGGAGGGGGGGGACCCAGTACTTC. It translates to CASSMLSGRGGTQYF.

DNA of the CDR3: TGTGCCAGCAGCTTGTTCGGTTTAGCGGTAAAAAACATTCAGTACTTC. Translated: CASSLFGLAVKNIQYF. The J gene is TRBJ2-4, the V gene TRBV5-8; possible D gene TRBD2, 6 bases. This CDR3 contains 16 residues. Germline CDR1 reads SGHTS; CDR2 reads YDEGEE. The V end lost 1 base, the J end lost 4 bases, and 15 bases lay between the germline ends.

This clone showed up just once. The chain joins TRBV29-1 to TRBJ2-7; 8 positions match TRBD1. The CDR3 has 12 amino acids. The V segment lost 4 bases and the J segment 3 bases; nucleotides outside the gene matches: 2. Germline V lookup: CDR1 SQVTM, CDR2 ANQGSEA. CDR3 DNA: TGCAGCGTTGCCGGGACAGGCTACGAGCAGTACTTC. It encodes CSVAGTGYEQYF.

The chain employs TRBV6-1 and TRBJ1-1; unclear D gene. The germline V and J ends were trimmed by 5 bases and 8 bases, with 12 bases remaining between them. Germline CDR1 MNHNS, CDR2 SASEGT. CDR3 length: 12 amino acids. The CDR3 sequence is CASSLTEREAFF. In DNA, the CDR3 is TGTGCCAGCAGTCTGACGGAGAGAGAAGCTTTCTTT.

The V call is TRBV7-9, the J call TRBJ1-1, with D maybe TRBD1 (5 bases). Germline lookup yields CDR1 SEHNR and CDR2 FQNEAQ (reference sequence). CDR3 length equals 14 residues. Trimming removed 3 bases at V and 5 bases at J, with 13 bases between. The CDR3 reads CASSFPAGRTEAFF. DNA for the CDR3: TGTGCCAGCAGCTTTCCGGCAGGGAGGACTGAAGCTTTCTTT.

The genes are TRBV19 and TRBJ1-3; D remains unclear. V was cut by 7 bases and J by 4 bases, with 5 bases left in between. Germline loops: CDR1 LNHDA, CDR2 SQIVND (reference sequence). The CDR3 has 11 amino acids. The CDR3 coding sequence is TGTGCCAGTACGGCGGGAAACACCATATATTTT. Translating gives CASTAGNTIYF.

The chain carries TRBV6-1 and TRBJ1-1; D is unclear. From germline, CDR1 is MNHNS and CDR2 SASEGT. The germline V and J ends were trimmed by 6 bases and 8 bases, with 19 bases remaining between them. The CDR3 is made up of 14 amino acids. The CDR3 is CASRPPRGVKEAFF. The CDR3 DNA is TGTGCCAGCAGACCCCCTCGCGGTGTGAAAGAAGCTTTCTTT.

The chain uses TRBV2 and TRBJ1-1; no clear D gene. CDR1 and CDR2 from the germline V gene are SNHLY and FYNNEI. The length of the CDR3 is 16 residues. Trimming cost V 5 bases and J 0 bases, with 16 bases left between them. In DNA, the CDR3 is TGTGCCAGCAGTAAGGATGCGGGAGTTATGAACACTGAAGCTTTCTTT. The encoded protein is CASSKDAGVMNTEAFF.

The chain carries TRBV6-4 and TRBJ1-5; D unresolved. V was clipped by 10 bases and J by 6 bases, with 10 bases between them. This CDR3 is 11 amino acids long. Germline assignment: CDR1 MRHNA and CDR2 SNTAGT. CDR3 loop: CATLACQPQHF. Written as DNA, the CDR3 is TGTGCCACCCTGGCTTGTCAGCCCCAGCATTTT.

The chain employs TRBV5-1 and TRBJ2-1; D possibly matches TRBD1 or TRBD2 (5 bases each). The germline V gene has CDR1 SGHRS and CDR2 YFSETQ. This CDR3 comprises 15 residues. V shed 4 bases and J shed 5 bases, with 16 bases lying between them. CDR3 sequence: CASSKETGRHNEQFF. The CDR3, as DNA: TGCGCCAGCAGCAAAGAAACGGGACGCCACAATGAGCAGTTCTTC.

V gene TRBV29-1 combines with J gene TRBJ1-2; 10 bases fit TRBD1. Germline lookup yields CDR1 SQVTM and CDR2 ANQGSEA. The CDR3 runs to 13 residues. The junction had 4 bases not matched to a gene; V was cut back by 6 bases and J by 3 bases. The CDR3 DNA sequence: TGCAGCGTCGGACAGGGGGGGGACTATGGCTACACCTTC. This sequence encodes CSVGQGGDYGYTF.

This clone appeared a single time. The chain recombines TRBV29-1 with TRBJ2-4, with a weak D call TRBD1 (6 bases). The CDR3 runs to 14 residues. Germline CDR1 and CDR2: SQVTM and ANQGSEA. Trimming removed 4 bases at V and 0 bases at J, with 10 bases between. The CDR3 sequence: CSVGQDGAKNIQYF. DNA for the CDR3: TGCAGCGTTGGACAGGATGGAGCCAAAAACATTCAGTACTTC.

In nucleotides, the CDR3 is TGTGCCAGCAGCCTGGGACTAGGAGGGGGGGATACGCAGTATTTT. Translating it yields CASSLGLGGGDTQYF. The chain couples TRBV5-4 to TRBJ2-3; 8 nucleotides agree with TRBD2. V lost 4 bases, J lost 6 bases, and 10 bases stayed unmatched. CDR3 length: 15 amino acids. CDR1 is SGHNT, CDR2 YYREEE, per germline (reference sequence).

The chain couples TRBV15 to TRBJ1-4; D uncertain. The CDR3 covers 16 residues. Germline CDR1 and CDR2: LNHNV and YYDKDF (reference sequence). The ends were cut back, 1 base at V and 7 bases at J, with 16 bases in the middle. In nucleotides, the CDR3 is TGTGCCACCAGCAGAGTGGGATGGCCAGTGGGTGAAAAACTGTTTTTT. It specifies CATSRVGWPVGEKLFF.

This clone has a handful of counts. The J gene is TRBJ2-7, the V gene TRBV7-3, with D maybe TRBD2 (6 bases). V was pared by 5 bases and J by 0 bases, with 14 bases between. Germline CDR1 is SGHTA and CDR2 is FQGTGA. The CDR3 has 15 amino acids. The CDR3: CASSPGDPGSYEQYF. For the CDR3, the DNA is TGTGCCAGCAGCCCGGGGGACCCAGGCTCCTACGAGCAGTACTTC.

The chain joins TRBV5-1 to TRBJ2-5; D not resolved. CDR1 is SGHRS and CDR2 is YFSETQ in the germline V gene. V was pared by 4 bases and J by 2 bases, with 15 bases between. This CDR3 spans 15 amino acids. In DNA form, the CDR3 reads TGCGCCAGCAGCCCCCCCAAGGGAAGTCAAGAGACCCAGTACTTC. Residues: CASSPPKGSQETQYF. Using reference TRBV5-1 and TRBJ2-5 for the parts outside the CDR3, the full variable domain is KAGVTQTPRYLIKTRGQQVTLSCSPISGHRSVSWYQQTPGQGLQFLFEYFSETQRNKGNFPGRFSGRQFSNSRSEMNVSTLELGDSALYLCASSPPKGSQETQYFGPGTRLLVL.

V is TRBV28 and J is TRBJ1-2; a weak D match, TRBD1 (6 bases). The CDR3 runs 13 residues. Trimming took off 7 bases at V and 6 bases at J, with 15 bases between the two ends. The germline gives CDR1 MDHEN, CDR2 SYDVKM. The CDR3 region is CASIRGIGDGYTF. The CDR3 nucleotides read TGTGCCAGCATTAGGGGGATAGGTGATGGCTACACCTTC.

The chain combines TRBV4-3 with TRBJ2-5, with D unresolved. The germline V gene has CDR1 LGHNA and CDR2 YSLEER. V was cut by 0 bases and J by 5 bases, with 16 bases left in between. The CDR3 is made up of 16 amino acids. Here the CDR3 DNA reads TGCGCCAGCAGCCAAGATCTCCACCTAGGAGCGGAGACCCAGTACTTC. Translated, it gives CASSQDLHLGAETQYF.

The CDR3, as DNA: TGTGCCTGGAGCCACTGGGTAGAGGCTCTCTCTGGAAACACCATATATTTT. Translated, it gives CAWSHWVEALSGNTIYF. V gene TRBV30 combines with J gene TRBJ1-3; D gene uncertain. In germline, CDR1 is GTSNPN, CDR2 SVGIG (reference sequence). Trimming shortened V by 3 bases and J by 0 bases, and 18 bases separated the two germline ends. This CDR3 is built from 17 residues.

The chain employs TRBV7-3 and TRBJ2-5; D gene ambiguous. The CDR3 consists of 15 residues. The V end lost 5 bases, the J end lost 5 bases, and 18 bases lay between the germline ends. Germline CDR1 reads SGHTA; CDR2 reads FQGTGA. The CDR3 DNA follows: TGTGCCAGCAGCCCTCAGGTGACCCTCTTGGAGACCCAGTACTTC. It is translated as CASSPQVTLLETQYF.

The V call is TRBV6-1, the J call TRBJ2-1; D possibly corresponds to TRBD1 (5 bases). The V gene lost 4 bases and the J gene lost 0 bases, with 10 bases spanning the gap. The length of the CDR3 is 15 residues. Germline values: CDR1 MNHNS, CDR2 SASEGT. This CDR3 reads CASSGQPNSYNEQFF. As DNA, the CDR3 is TGTGCCAGCAGTGGACAGCCAAACTCCTACAATGAGCAGTTCTTC.

CDR3 nucleotide sequence: TGCGCCAGCAGCCAAGAATTTGGGAGGGCAGACGAGCAGTACTTC. Translating it yields CASSQEFGRADEQYF. The chain combines TRBV4-3 with TRBJ2-7; 7 bases line up with TRBD2. CDR1 and CDR2 from the germline V gene are LGHNA and YSLEER. The length of the CDR3 is 15 residues. The junction had 7 bases not matched to a gene; V was cut back by 0 bases and J by 5 bases.

The chain links TRBV6-1 to TRBJ2-7; possible D gene TRBD2, 6 bases. CDR1 and CDR2 from the germline V gene are MNHNS and SASEGT. The CDR3 spans 14 residues. Trimming stripped 2 bases from V and 2 bases from J, with 10 bases between. The CDR3 DNA follows: TGTGCCAGCAGTGAATGGGACTCTCCCTACGAGCAGTACTTC. Encoded protein: CASSEWDSPYEQYF.

The V call is TRBV29-1, the J call TRBJ2-3, with D maybe TRBD2 (6 bases). The CDR3 runs to 14 residues. V was trimmed by 4 bases and J by 0 bases, leaving 11 bases between them. Germline CDR1 is SQVTM and CDR2 is ANQGSEA. Here the CDR3 reads CSVGGVTSTDTQYF. CDR3 DNA sequence: TGCAGCGTTGGCGGGGTCACTAGCACAGATACGCAGTATTTT.

The CDR3 DNA reads as TGCGCCAGCAGCCAAGCCATGACTAGCGGGGGTCCAATCCCCTACAATGAGCAGTTCTTC. Translation: CASSQAMTSGGPIPYNEQFF. The V and J genes are TRBV4-3 and TRBJ2-1; TRBD2 aligns across 12 bases. This CDR3 has 20 amino acids. Germline trimming cut 1 base from V and 2 bases from J; bases unmatched to any gene: 12. Germline V gives CDR1 LGHNA, CDR2 YSLEER.

The chain couples TRBV19 to TRBJ1-2; 7 nucleotides align to TRBD1. This CDR3 contains 17 residues. Trimming cost V 6 bases and J 2 bases; bases outside gene matches: 15. The germline V gene has CDR1 LNHDA and CDR2 SQIVND (reference sequence). CDR3 region: CASSPPRSRGPNYGYTF. CDR3 in DNA: TGTGCCAGTAGCCCTCCTCGATCGAGGGGGCCGAACTATGGCTACACCTTC.

V is TRBV28 and J is TRBJ1-5, with D possibly matching TRBD1 (6 bases). The V gene lost 6 bases and the J gene lost 9 bases, with 21 bases spanning the gap. This CDR3 region has 15 residues. Per germline, CDR1 MDHEN and CDR2 SYDVKM. CDR3 coding DNA: TGTGCCAGCAGGCCCCCCGGGACACGGATATTGCCCCAGCATTTT. It yields the protein CASRPPGTRILPQHF.

V gene TRBV6-5 combines with J gene TRBJ2-1, with TRBD2 matching 10 bases. The germline V gene has CDR1 MNHEY and CDR2 SVGAGI. The junction had 4 bases not matched to a gene; V was cut back by 2 bases and J by 6 bases. The CDR3 sequence is 15 residues long. The CDR3 DNA is TGTGCCAGCAGTTACGCCCGGACTAGCGGCAATGAGCAGTTCTTC. This encodes CASSYARTSGNEQFF.

The chain carries TRBV30 and TRBJ2-3; 10 nucleotides line up with TRBD2. There are 15 residues in the CDR3. With 1 base clipped from V and 5 bases from J, the junction kept 6 bases outside the gene matches. The germline CDR1 and CDR2 sequences are GTSNPN and SVGIG (reference sequence). DNA for the CDR3: TGTGCCTGGAGTGAGAATAGCGGGGGGTTAGATACGCAGTATTTT. Amino acids: CAWSENSGGLDTQYF.